This T cell receptor beta chain was found in a study of cytomegalovirus exposure and HLA in healthy donors. Germline V lookup: CDR1 SGHDT, CDR2 YYEEEE. There are 17 residues in the CDR3. The V gene lost 0 bases and the J gene lost 6 bases, with 22 bases spanning the gap. Measured with immunoSEQ multiplex PCR; TCRdb has only the in-frame clones, and not every one. This sample has 100,000 to 150,000 clones, with 89% found just once. As to this clone: Its antigen remains unidentified.

General study points: For most TCR sequences rarity was the rule, although some public TCRs occurred in many donors. The finding came from a later analysis; first-cohort TCR clusters tended to co-occur in the 120 or so validation repertoires. High specificity and sensitivity for cytomegalovirus status were reported for the classifier.

The sequence came from a young woman in good health and CMV-seronegative. This chain connects TRBV5-6 to TRBJ2-7; D possibly corresponds to TRBD2 (6 bases). The sequencing sample was made of PBMCs. In nucleotides, the CDR3 is TGTGCCAGCAGCTTGGTAGGCGTGCGGGGTTACGGATCCGAGCAGTACTTC. This translates into CASSLVGVRGYGSEQYF.